This T cell receptor (beta chain) derives from a study of OX40 agonist ivuxolimab in advanced cancers. Study-level information: Treatment received earlier with anti-PD-1, anti-PD-L1 or anti-CTLA-4 agents was allowed, and 40% had some.

Sequenced by immunoSEQ multiplex PCR; TCRdb stores in-frame clones only, minus some. This repertoire shows fewer than 45,000 clones, roughly 89% found once; its top ten account for roughly 33%. Study observations and caveats: More expanded clones were seen, on average, in CD8+ T cells than in CD4+.

CDR3 size: 16 residues. The germline V gene has CDR1 SGDLS and CDR2 YYNGEE. V trimming: 4 bases; J trimming: 5 bases; junction bases outside the gene matches: 9. This clone was picked up one time. Its antigen is currently unknown. At cycle 4 day 1, cycle 7 day 1, and baseline, blood was sampled. This chain connects TRBV9 to TRBJ2-5; TRBD1 agrees at 12 bases. This TCR derives from an adult with an advanced solid tumor such as melanoma, head and neck, liver or kidney cancer. The sequencing used CD4+ or CD8+ T cells sorted from blood, collected in a trial of the OX40 agonist ivuxolimab. CDR3 loop: CASSPGDRGLGETQYF. For the CDR3, the DNA is TGTGCCAGCAGCCCGGGGGACAGGGGGCTTGGGGAGACCCAGTACTTC. Combining the CDR3 with reference TRBV9 and TRBJ2-5 gives the whole variable domain DSGVTQTPKHLITATGQRVTLRCSPRSGDLSVYWYQQSLDQGLQFLIQYYNGEERAKGNILERFSAQQFPDLHSELNLSSLELGDSALYFCASSPGDRGLGETQYFGPGTRLLVL.